The 28 T cell receptor beta chains listed next were all sequenced from one sample in a study of T cell responses to AZD1222 COVID-19 vaccine. Repertoires were generated with immunoSEQ multiplex PCR, while TCRdb's copy carries only in-frame clones and drops some. The sample records about 120,000 clones, more than 75% being singletons. Here the sequenced sample was peripheral blood, taken on day 0 of AZD1222 vaccination. All receptors derive from an adult in good health.

The V and J genes are TRBV9 and TRBJ1-3, with unresolved D. Per germline, CDR1 SGDLS and CDR2 YYNGEE. CDR3 length: 17 residues. V was clipped by 2 bases and J by 0 bases, with 15 bases between them. The DNA of the CDR3 is TGTGCCAGCAGCGTGGGCTCGACGCGTGTCTCTGGAAACACCATATATTTT. Protein product: CASSVGSTRVSGNTIYF.

This chain uses TRBV6-5 with TRBJ1-2; D possibly corresponds to TRBD1 (6 bases). CDR3 size: 14 residues. The germline gives CDR1 MNHEY, CDR2 SVGAGI. The ends were cut back, 4 bases at V and 4 bases at J, with 13 bases in the middle. CDR3 coding DNA: TGTGCCAGCAGTTCCATCGGGGGCGCCTATGGCTACACCTTC. Its translation: CASSSIGGAYGYTF.

The J gene is TRBJ1-6, the V gene TRBV18, with D possibly matching TRBD1 (5 bases). CDR3 size: 13 residues. Germline V gives CDR1 KGHSH, CDR2 LQKENI. The V end lost 5 bases, the J end lost 5 bases, and 7 bases lay between the germline ends. The CDR3 region has the DNA TGTGCCAGCTCAACGGACAATAATTCACCCCTCCACTTT. Translation gives CASSTDNNSPLHF.

This clone was seen a single time. The gene calls are TRBV7-3 and TRBJ2-2; D is possibly TRBD2 (7 bases). Germline V gene data show CDR1 as SGHTA and CDR2 as FQGTGA. The CDR3 is 16 amino acids. Trimming took 3 bases from V and 0 from J, leaving 11 bases between them. CDR3 DNA sequence: TGTGCCAGCAGCTTTCGCGGGGGCGCGAACACCGGGGAGCTGTTTTTT. Its protein product is CASSFRGGANTGELFF.

The gene calls are TRBV6-6 and TRBJ1-5, with D tentatively TRBD1 (6 bases). Germline assignment: CDR1 MNHNY and CDR2 SVGAGI (reference sequence). Trimming shortened V by 8 bases and J by 0 bases, and 14 bases separated the two germline ends. The length of the CDR3 is 15 residues. The CDR3 protein is CASVPGVSSNQPQHF. CDR3 sequence (DNA): TGTGCCAGCGTTCCAGGGGTATCTAGCAATCAGCCCCAGCATTTT.

The gene calls are TRBV18 and TRBJ1-2; 8 nucleotides agree with TRBD1. Germline lookup yields CDR1 KGHSH and CDR2 LQKENI. The CDR3 totals 15 residues. J lost 8 bases, V lost 0 bases, and 8 bases had no gene match. CDR3 loop: CASSPPAGQGIGYTF. The CDR3, as DNA: TGTGCCAGCTCACCACCGGCAGGACAGGGAATCGGCTACACCTTC.

The chain combines TRBV2 with TRBJ2-3; tentative D call: TRBD2 (5 bases). The germline V and J ends were trimmed by 2 bases and 0 bases, with 9 bases remaining between them. The germline V gene has CDR1 SNHLY and CDR2 FYNNEI. CDR3 length: 15 residues. The CDR3: CASSEQRTSTDTQYF. The CDR3 bases are TGTGCCAGCAGTGAACAGCGGACTAGCACAGATACGCAGTATTTT.

The table lists this clone with a few counts. This sequence joins TRBV7-2 and TRBJ1-1; the match to TRBD1 covers 8 bases. This CDR3 region has 18 residues. Germline lookup yields CDR1 SGHTA and CDR2 FQGNSA. The junction had 11 bases not matched to a gene; V was cut back by 2 bases and J by 0 bases. The DNA for the CDR3 is TGTGCCAGCAGCTTAAGAGCCGGGACAGGCCGCCTGAACACTGAAGCTTTCTTT. Translation gives CASSLRAGTGRLNTEAFF.

The V gene is TRBV29-1, the J gene TRBJ1-3; the D gene is possibly TRBD1 (5 bases). Germline CDR1 SQVTM, CDR2 ANQGSEA. The CDR3 spans 13 residues. V was clipped by 6 bases and J by 4 bases, with 13 bases between them. The CDR3 region is CSVGRGKGNTIYF. The CDR3 DNA reads as TGCAGCGTCGGGCGGGGGAAAGGAAACACCATATATTTT.

The chain carries TRBV7-2 and TRBJ1-2, with 9 nucleotides matching TRBD1. Trimming removed 1 base from V and 8 bases from J; junction bases left unmatched: 5. The length of the CDR3 is 14 residues. Germline V lookup: CDR1 SGHTA, CDR2 FQGNSA. CDR3: CASSLDRTGEGYTF. The CDR3 coding sequence is TGTGCCAGCAGCTTAGATCGGACAGGGGAAGGCTACACCTTC.

The V call is TRBV7-9, the J call TRBJ2-3, with D tentatively TRBD1 (6 bases). Germline CDR1 SEHNR, CDR2 FQNEAQ (reference sequence). This CDR3 has 15 residues. Trimming stripped 5 bases from V and 1 base from J, with 13 bases between. The CDR3 DNA is TGTGCCAGCAGCCCCCGGGACAAGGGCACAGATACGCAGTATTTT. This codes for CASSPRDKGTDTQYF. The full variable domain, in which reference TRBV7-9 and TRBJ2-3 provide the parts outside the CDR3, is DTGVSQNPRHKITKRGQNVTFRCDPISEHNRLYWYRQTLGQGPEFLTYFQNEAQLEKSRLLSDRFSAERPKGSFSTLEIQRTEQGDSAMYLCASSPRDKGTDTQYFGPGTRLTVL.

J is TRBJ2-1 and V is TRBV6-2 or TRBV6-3, with 9 bases aligning to TRBD2. The CDR3 length is 17 residues. Trimming took 0 bases from V and 4 from J; bases not matched to a gene: 7. From germline, CDR1 is MNHEY and CDR2 SVGEGT. The DNA of the CDR3 is TGTGCCAGCAGTTACTCCCCCCCTAGCGGGGTTTACAATGAGCAGTTCTTC. The encoded protein is CASSYSPPSGVYNEQFF.

This chain joins TRBV4-2 and TRBJ2-5; 10 bases align to TRBD2. Unmatched junction bases numbered 4, after V lost 1 base and J lost 5 bases. Looked up from germline, CDR1 is LGHNA and CDR2 is YNFKEQ. The CDR3 covers 15 residues. Written as DNA, the CDR3 is TGTGCCAGCAGCCAAGCGAGCGGGGGGGCGGAGACCCAGTACTTC. As protein: CASSQASGGAETQYF.

The chain employs TRBV5-1 and TRBJ1-1; 8 nucleotides match TRBD1. The V segment lost 5 bases and the J segment 1 base; nucleotides outside the gene matches: 10. Germline V lookup: CDR1 SGHRS, CDR2 YFSETQ. The CDR3 runs 16 residues. The CDR3 nucleotides read TGCGCCAGCAGTTCACAGGGGGTTGAGAAGAACACTGAAGCTTTCTTT. Protein: CASSSQGVEKNTEAFF. Variable domain in full (rest from reference TRBV5-1 and TRBJ1-1): KAGVTQTPRYLIKTRGQQVTLSCSPISGHRSVSWYQQTPGQGLQFLFEYFSETQRNKGNFPGRFSGRQFSNSRSEMNVSTLELGDSALYLCASSSQGVEKNTEAFFGQGTRLTVV.

The V gene is TRBV18, the J gene TRBJ1-1; 11 nucleotides align to TRBD1. The trim removed 3 bases at V and 9 bases at J, leaving 3 bases unmatched. This CDR3 has 13 amino acids. Germline CDR1 reads KGHSH; CDR2 reads LQKENI. The CDR3 DNA is TGTGCCAGCTCACCCGGACAGGGGGCAAAAGCTTTCTTT. Protein product: CASSPGQGAKAFF.

The chain uses TRBV6-2 or TRBV6-3 and TRBJ2-6, with D perhaps matching TRBD1 (5 bases). Trimming stripped 3 bases from V and 2 bases from J, with 17 bases between. Germline CDR1 is MNHEY and CDR2 is SVGEGT. CDR3 length equals 18 residues. As DNA, the CDR3 is TGTGCCAGCAGTTATGGTGCCAGGGTTAGGACTGGGGCCAACGTCCTGACTTTC. Its protein is CASSYGARVRTGANVLTF.

The CDR3, as DNA: TGTGCCAGCAGCTTGGGGGGGCGTAATTCACCCCTCCACTTT. Its protein is CASSLGGRNSPLHF. The rearrangement joins TRBV13 to TRBJ1-6, with D perhaps matching TRBD1 (6 bases). Germline CDR1 and CDR2: PRHDT and FYEKMQ (reference sequence). The CDR3 has 14 amino acids. V lost 3 bases and J lost 6, with 9 bases in between.

The chain links TRBV7-9 to TRBJ2-5, with no clear D. Germline CDR1 SEHNR, CDR2 FQNEAQ (reference sequence). V lost 3 bases to trimming and J lost 6 bases, with 20 bases between them. The CDR3 covers 16 residues. The CDR3 loop is CASSLDLDSRPKTQYF. DNA of the CDR3: TGTGCCAGCAGCTTGGACCTAGATAGTAGGCCAAAGACCCAGTACTTC.

The rearrangement links TRBV7-3 to TRBJ1-1; 8 bases map to TRBD1. CDR3 size: 13 residues. Germline assignment: CDR1 SGHTA and CDR2 FQGTGA. Unmatched junction bases numbered 2, after V lost 3 bases and J lost 5 bases. The DNA of the CDR3 is TGTGCCAGCAGCTTCGGACAGGGAACTGAAGCTTTCTTT. Amino acids: CASSFGQGTEAFF. The full variable domain, rest sourced from reference TRBV7-3 and TRBJ1-1, is GAGVSQTPSNKVTEKGKYVELRCDPISGHTALYWYRQSLGQGPEFLIYFQGTGAADDSGLPNDRFFAVRPEGSVSTLKIQRTERGDSAVYLCASSFGQGTEAFFGQGTRLTVV.

The chain employs TRBV5-1 and TRBJ1-1; 8 bases are a match to TRBD1. CDR1 SGHRS and CDR2 YFSETQ come from the germline V gene. The V segment lost 1 base and the J segment 1 base; nucleotides outside the gene matches: 3. The CDR3 has 15 residues. The CDR3 sequence: CASSLSGTGNTEAFF. In nucleotides, the CDR3 is TGCGCCAGCAGCTTGTCCGGGACAGGGAACACTGAAGCTTTCTTT.

The chain combines TRBV19 with TRBJ1-5; D remains unclear. Germline CDR1 LNHDA, CDR2 SQIVND (reference sequence). There are 13 residues in the CDR3. V dropped 5 bases and J dropped 0 bases, with 5 bases sitting between them. The CDR3 protein is CASSPYSNQPQHF. The CDR3 bases are TGTGCCAGTAGTCCATATAGCAATCAGCCCCAGCATTTT.

This chain links TRBV5-6 with TRBJ1-2, with 8 bases that match TRBD1. V lost 0 bases, J lost 3 bases, and 7 bases stayed unmatched. Germline V gives CDR1 SGHDT, CDR2 YYEEEE. The CDR3 has 16 amino acids. CDR3 region: CASSLGQGTPYYGYTF. In DNA, the CDR3 is TGTGCCAGCAGCTTGGGACAGGGGACGCCTTACTATGGCTACACCTTC.

V is TRBV19 and J is TRBJ1-4, with D perhaps matching TRBD1 (6 bases). This CDR3 has 13 amino acids. Germline CDR1 is LNHDA and CDR2 is SQIVND (reference sequence). Trimming took 6 bases from V and 8 from J, leaving 13 bases between them. The CDR3 here is CASSPRTVEKLFF. As DNA, the CDR3 is TGTGCCAGTAGCCCTCGGACAGTAGAAAAACTGTTTTTT. The variable domain in full, with the rest retrieved from reference TRBV19 and TRBJ1-4, is DGGITQSPKYLFRKEGQNVTLSCEQNLNHDAMYWYRQDPGQGLRLIYYSQIVNDFQKGDIAEGYSVSREKKESFPLTVTSAQKNPTAFYLCASSPRTVEKLFFGSGTQLSVL.

This chain links TRBV5-4 with TRBJ2-1; no definite D call. From germline, CDR1 is SGHNT and CDR2 YYREEE (reference sequence). The CDR3 consists of 14 residues. V was clipped by 2 bases and J by 0 bases, with 6 bases between them. The CDR3 coding sequence is TGTGCCAGCAGCTTACCCGGCTCCTACAATGAGCAGTTCTTC. Translated: CASSLPGSYNEQFF.

V and J are TRBV18 and TRBJ1-4; no clear D. The germline V gene has CDR1 KGHSH and CDR2 LQKENI. The germline V and J ends were trimmed by 3 bases and 6 bases, with 11 bases remaining between them. The CDR3 sequence is 14 residues long. Written as DNA, the CDR3 is TGTGCCAGCTCACCGTTGGTAAAGGATGAAAAACTGTTTTTT. Amino acids: CASSPLVKDEKLFF.

The chain couples TRBV14 to TRBJ2-7, with 7 bases that match TRBD1. V was clipped by 1 base and J by 5 bases; unmatched bases: 8. Per the germline V gene, CDR1 is SGHDN and CDR2 is FVKESK. The CDR3 loop spans 15 amino acids. As DNA, the CDR3 is TGTGCCAGCAGCCAAGTCGTAGGGGGCGCGGACGAGCAGTACTTC. Encoded protein: CASSQVVGGADEQYF.

This chain joins TRBV6-5 and TRBJ2-1; D uncertain. Trimming took 2 bases from V and 7 from J, leaving 12 bases between them. Germline loops: CDR1 MNHEY, CDR2 SVGAGI. The CDR3 totals 14 residues. CDR3: CASSYLASRNEQFF. The CDR3 DNA follows: TGTGCCAGCAGTTACCTGGCGAGCCGGAATGAGCAGTTCTTC.

This chain uses TRBV21-1 with TRBJ1-1. TRBV21-1 is a pseudogene. This CDR3 contains 16 residues. CDR3 sequence: CASSKGGSGMNTEAFF. The CDR3 nucleotides are TGTGCCAGCAGCAAAGGAGGGTCAGGGATGAACACTGAAGCTTTCTTT.